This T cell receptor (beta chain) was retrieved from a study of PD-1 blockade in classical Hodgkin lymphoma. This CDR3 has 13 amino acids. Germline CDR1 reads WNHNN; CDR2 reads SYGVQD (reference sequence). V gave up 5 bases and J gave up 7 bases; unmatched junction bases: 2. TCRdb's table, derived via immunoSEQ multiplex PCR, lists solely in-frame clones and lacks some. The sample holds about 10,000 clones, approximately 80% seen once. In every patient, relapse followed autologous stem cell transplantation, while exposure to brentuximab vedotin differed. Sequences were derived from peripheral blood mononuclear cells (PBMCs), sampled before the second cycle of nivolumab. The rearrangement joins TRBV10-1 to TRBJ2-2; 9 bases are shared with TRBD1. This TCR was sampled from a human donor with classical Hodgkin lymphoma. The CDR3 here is CASSRQGDGELFF. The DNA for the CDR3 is TGCGCCAGCAGTCGACAGGGGGACGGGGAGCTGTTTTTT.